This T cell receptor (beta chain) was sequenced during a study of spatial heterogeneity in lung cancer (dated by TCRdb to between 2018 and 2021). With regard to the full study: Samples were obtained from 70 to 85 patients with early-stage, untreated non-small cell lung cancer from the lung TRACERx cohort. Nonsynonymous mutation counts, determined by whole-exome sequencing of tumor tissue, were related to features of the TCR repertoire. In the raw uncorrected reads, each unique combination of TCR and UMI appeared more than ten times on average. Both alpha and beta chains were TCR-sequenced in samples taken at surgery, namely 220 tumor regions, 62 to 70 matched nontumor lung samples and 45 to 60 PBMC samples. Beta-chain transcripts were consistently detected in greater numbers than alpha-chain transcripts, which likely reflects a higher abundance of beta-chain transcripts. The study quantitatively compared TCR alpha and beta repertoires across multiple tumor regions, matched nontumor lung and blood in non-small cell lung cancer. Follow-up PBMC samples were sequenced whenever available, with the median time to follow-up being around two years after resection.

Unmatched junction bases come to 7, with V trimmed by 4 bases and J by 5 bases. CDR1 and CDR2 were assigned from the germline V gene (reference sequence) as DFQATT and SNEGSKA. The CDR3 runs 14 residues from the cysteine to the phenylalanine. The kept DNA is CDR3 alone, 42 bases in frame from the first base. The research as a whole found: Ubiquitous expanded tumor TCRs showed up in blood more often at tumor resection than at routine follow-up. Additional single-cell paired TCR alpha and beta sequencing was considered necessary to confirm, at a functional level, the hypothesis that regional TCRs recognize regional mutations. Only approximately 13 patients were included in the comparisons of baseline and follow-up blood repertoires.

Receptors were amplified or captured by 5' RACE. The reads were generated on a NextSeq 500. In the TCR library protocol, a unique molecular identifier was attached to each TCR cDNA molecule so that PCR and sequencing errors could be corrected. Concerning the study's data processing: TCR identification, UMI-based error correction and CDR3 extraction were all carried out with Decombinator tools. TCRs above a frequency of 2 per 1,000, corresponding to the top 1% of the tumor frequency distribution, were defined as expanded. Renyi diversity was computed with the R vegan package after each repertoire had been subsampled 100 times to 5,000 TCRs. CDR3 similarity networks were constructed using string-kernel similarity of amino acid triplets, with links drawn between CDR3s whose pairwise similarity was above 0.82. TCRdb took the public reads, trimmed them with fastp at Q25, ran MiXCR for clone calling and kept in-frame beta chains. Identical CDR3 protein sequences are pooled into one entry, listed with their most common genes and DNA. The V and J calls and clone size come from TCRdb's table, not from the authors' own analysis. The sample data list roughly 120,000 distinct CDR3 sequences, and 11% of these were observed just once. The top ten hold approximately 25% of the sample.

The table lists this clonotype with a few counts. This clone's antigen is unknown. Per-base quality was not reported, and no clone a single base away is much larger than it. This specimen's time point label, interpreted: blood at routine non-recurrence follow-up after resection. TCR sequencing used whole RNA extracted from tumor and nontumor lung tissue, or from cryopreserved PBMC samples, without cell sorting. Only patients for whom sufficient RNA was available from at least two tumor regions were selected for TCR sequencing. The sample was PBMCs, taken at follow-up. This TCR derives from a female donor with early-stage non-small cell lung cancer. The chain uses TRBV20-1 and TRBJ2-5; 10 of the junction bases match TRBD2. The CDR3 sequence is CSAIITSGTETQYF. The DNA sequence is TGCAGTGCTATAATTACTAGCGGGACGGAGACCCAGTACTTC.